Listed below are T cell receptor beta chains from one sample, sequenced in a study of T cell responses to AZD1222 COVID-19 vaccine. TCRdb's table, derived via immunoSEQ multiplex PCR, lists solely in-frame clones and lacks some. The sample records some 140,000 clones, 93% being singletons. The starting material was peripheral blood, obtained on day 0 of AZD1222 vaccination. Source of these receptors: an adult in good health. Each CDR3 is given with its conserved first and last residue. D genes are given only for firm matches. The size of a clone is reported for some rows only, either as once, few or many, or as a class for expanded clones.

>-|-|TRBJ1-4|TRBV5-1
TGCGCCAGCAGCATGGGACGGAGCCTCACTAATGAAAAACTGTTTTTT
CASSMGRSLTNEKLFF
>TRBD2|-|TRBJ2-5|TRBV6-5
TGTGCCAGCAGTTACGCGGGGGGGCATTGGGAGACCCAGTACTTC
CASSYAGGHWETQYF
>-|-|TRBJ2-3|TRBV30
TGTGCCTGGAGTAGCCCCACAGATACGCAGTATTTT
CAWSSPTDTQYF
>-|-|TRBJ2-7|TRBV30
TGTGCCTGGAGACCATCAGCAGGGGAGTTTCGCGGCTACGAGCAGTACTTC
CAWRPSAGEFRGYEQYF
>TRBD1|-|TRBJ1-2|TRBV28
TGTGCCAGCAGGCCCACCGGACAGGGGACAAGCCGATATGGCTACACCTTC
CASRPTGQGTSRYGYTF
>-|-|TRBJ1-4|TRBV5-6
TGTGCCAGCAGCTTGATCACGGTCAGTAATGAAAAACTGTTTTTT
CASSLITVSNEKLFF
>TRBD1|-|TRBJ1-2|TRBV7-9
TGTGCCAGCAGCTTAACCTTGGGACAGGGGGGAAGCTATGGCTACACCTTC
CASSLTLGQGGSYGYTF
>-|-|TRBJ1-4|TRBV19
TGTGCCAGTAGTATAGGAGGTAGAGGACGCGGGGATGAAAAACTGTTTTTT
CASSIGGRGRGDEKLFF
>TRBD1|-|TRBJ1-1|TRBV24-1
TGTGCCACCCGACAGGGGAGGAACACTGAAGCTTTCTTT
CATRQGRNTEAFF
>TRBD1|-|TRBJ1-4|TRBV7-2
TGTGCCAGCAGCCCAGGACAGGGTCTAGCTAATGAAAAACTGTTTTTT
CASSPGQGLANEKLFF
>-|-|TRBJ2-7|TRBV12-3/TRBV12-4
TGTGCCAGCGGGGGCCCGGGGAGAGAGCAGTACTTC
CASGGPGREQYF
>TRBD1|once|TRBJ2-1|TRBV30
TGTGCCTGCCGGACAGGGGTAGGTAGGAATGAGCAGTTCTTC
CACRTGVGRNEQFF
>TRBD1|-|TRBJ2-7|TRBV6-6
TGTGCCAGCAGTTACTATGACAGGGGAGAGCAGTACTTC
CASSYYDRGEQYF
>-|once|TRBJ2-1|TRBV27
TGTGCCAGCAGTTTAGCGCGGGAAGGTAATGAGCAGTTCTTC
CASSLAREGNEQFF
>-|-|TRBJ1-2|TRBV19
TGTGCCAGTAGTATAGGCCGGGTTGGTGGCTACACCTTC
CASSIGRVGGYTF
>-|-|TRBJ2-7|TRBV4-2
TGTGCCAGCAGCCGCACATTAGGACAGACCTCCTACGAGCAGTACTTC
CASSRTLGQTSYEQYF
>-|-|TRBJ1-5|TRBV18
TGTGCCAGCTCGCCCGACAGTAGCAATCAGCCCCAGCATTTT
CASSPDSSNQPQHF
>TRBD1|once|TRBJ1-2|TRBV3-1/TRBV3-2
TGTGCCAGCAGCCAATTTAAAGGGGGCAAAGGCTACACCTTC
CASSQFKGGKGYTF
>-|-|TRBJ1-3|TRBV28
TGTGCCAGCAGTTTTTGGGGAAGAGGAAACACCATATATTTT
CASSFWGRGNTIYF
>-|-|TRBJ1-2|TRBV6-2/TRBV6-3
TGTGCCAGCAGTTACGGGGGGGACTATGGCTACACCTTC
CASSYGGDYGYTF
>-|-|TRBJ1-4|TRBV3-1/TRBV3-2
TGTGCCAGCAGCATACGGCCATGGGGGGAAAAACTGTTTTTT
CASSIRPWGEKLFF
>-|-|TRBJ1-1|TRBV12-3/TRBV12-4
TGTGCCAGCAGCCTAAGCGGGGGGGACGCTTTCTTT
CASSLSGGDAFF
>TRBD1|-|TRBJ1-5|TRBV18
TGTGCCAGCTCCCACACAGGGGGCCAGGCCCCCAGTCAGCCCCAGCATTTT
CASSHTGGQAPSQPQHF
>-|-|TRBJ1-6|TRBV7-2
TGTGCCAGCAGCTTAGTACCCAATTCACCCCTCCACTTT
CASSLVPNSPLHF
>-|-|TRBJ1-1|TRBV5-4
TGTGCCAGCAGCTTGACACCCAGGGAGAAGGCTGAAGCTTTCTTT
CASSLTPREKAEAFF
>TRBD1|-|TRBJ2-2|TRBV30
TGTGCCTGGGGGACAGGGGGGACCGGGGAGCTGTTTTTT
CAWGTGGTGELFF
>-|-|TRBJ1-4|TRBV30
TGTGCCTGGACCCACCCACAGATAAACGAAAAACTGTTTTTT
CAWTHPQINEKLFF
>TRBD2|-|TRBJ2-1|TRBV19
TGTGCCAGTACCGACACCCTAGCGGGGTCTTCCTACAATGAGCAGTTCTTC
CASTDTLAGSSYNEQFF
>-|-|TRBJ1-2|TRBV18
TGTGCCAGCTCACCACTGGACAGAAACTATGGCTACACCTTC
CASSPLDRNYGYTF
>TRBD2|-|TRBJ2-1|TRBV5-1
TGCGCCAGCAGCGACGCCCACACTAGCGGTGGGAGGAATGAGCAGTTCTTC
CASSDAHTSGGRNEQFF
>-|-|TRBJ2-3|TRBV7-3
TGTGCCAGCAGCTCGGTGGGGGGCGCAGATACGCAGTATTTT
CASSSVGGADTQYF
>-|-|TRBJ1-5|TRBV4-2
TGTGCCAGCAGCCAAGCGGGCCAGACAAATCAGCCCCAGCATTTT
CASSQAGQTNQPQHF
>-|-|TRBJ2-1|TRBV6-2/TRBV6-3
TGTGCCAGCAGTTACTCGAGTGGCAATGAGCAGTTCTTC
CASSYSSGNEQFF